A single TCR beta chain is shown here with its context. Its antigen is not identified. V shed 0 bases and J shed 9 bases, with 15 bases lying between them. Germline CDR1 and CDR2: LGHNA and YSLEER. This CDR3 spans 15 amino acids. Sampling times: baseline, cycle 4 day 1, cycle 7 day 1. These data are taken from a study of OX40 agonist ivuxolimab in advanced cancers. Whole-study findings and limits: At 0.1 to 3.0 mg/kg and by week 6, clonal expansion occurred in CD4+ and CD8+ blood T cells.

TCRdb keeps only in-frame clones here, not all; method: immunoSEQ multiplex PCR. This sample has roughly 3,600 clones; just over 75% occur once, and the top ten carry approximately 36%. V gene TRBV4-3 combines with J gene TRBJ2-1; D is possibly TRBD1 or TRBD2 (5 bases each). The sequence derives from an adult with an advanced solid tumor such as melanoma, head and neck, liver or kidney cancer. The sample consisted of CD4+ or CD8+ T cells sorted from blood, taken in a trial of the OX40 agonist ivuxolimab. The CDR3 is CASSQEGDGVAEQFF. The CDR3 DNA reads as TGCGCCAGCAGCCAAGAAGGGGACGGGGTGGCTGAGCAGTTCTTC.